The entry below describes one T cell receptor beta chain. From germline, CDR1 is SNHLY and CDR2 FYNNEI. The V end lost 4 bases, the J end lost 0 bases, and 15 bases lay between the germline ends. CDR3 length: 16 amino acids. Regions amplified from RNA transcripts were the TCR beta CDR3 regions. HTBI primers were the set used in a first-round RT-PCR of the TCR CDR3. One entry per CDR3 protein, called by TCRdb with MiXCR from the multiplex PCR reads. The sample has around 350,000 distinct CDR3 sequences, 15% to 20% seen once. These data are taken from a study of T cells in Graves' hyperthyroidism and ophthalmopathy.

V is TRBV2 and J is TRBJ1-1; tentatively, D is TRBD1 (6 bases). The sample taken for sequencing was blood. The receptor was derived from a woman younger than 30 with Graves' hyperthyroidism. CDR3 residues: CASSAQGIGMNTEAFF. The DNA of the CDR3 is TGTGCCAGCAGTGCCCAGGGGATAGGCATGAACACTGAAGCTTTCTTT. Supplemented by reference TRBV2 and TRBJ1-1, the full variable domain reads EPEVTQTPSHQVTQMGQEVILRCVPISNHLYFYWYRQILGQKVEFLVSFYNNEISEKSEIFDDQFSVERPDGSNFTLKIRSTKLEDSAMYFCASSAQGIGMNTEAFFGQGTRLTVV.